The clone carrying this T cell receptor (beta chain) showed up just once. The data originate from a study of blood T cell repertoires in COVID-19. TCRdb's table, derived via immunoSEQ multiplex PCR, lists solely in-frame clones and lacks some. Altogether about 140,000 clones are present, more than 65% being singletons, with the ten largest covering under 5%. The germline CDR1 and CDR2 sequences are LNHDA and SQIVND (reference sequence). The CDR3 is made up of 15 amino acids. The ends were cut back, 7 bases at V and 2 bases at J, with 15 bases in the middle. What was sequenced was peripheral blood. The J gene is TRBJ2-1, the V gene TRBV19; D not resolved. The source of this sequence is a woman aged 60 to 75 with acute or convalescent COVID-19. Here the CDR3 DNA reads TGTGCCAGTAACCCGGGTGCAAGAGCCTACAATGAGCAGTTCTTC. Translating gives CASNPGARAYNEQFF.